The 2 T cell receptor beta chains listed next were all sequenced from one sample in a study of long-term antiretroviral therapy in people with HIV. An immunoSEQ assay, version v3.0, was performed at survey level. Clones were sequenced by immunoSEQ multiplex PCR, and TCRdb holds only the in-frame ones, with some missing. The top ten hold around 6% of the sample, which has about 21,000 clones, roughly 80% seen once. The sample here was unsorted PBMCs, taken 0.2 years after starting antiretroviral therapy. Every receptor here comes from a young woman with HIV.

This clone was detected a few times. The rearrangement links TRBV5-6 to TRBJ1-4, with D tentatively TRBD1 (6 bases). CDR3 length: 16 residues. Germline lookup yields CDR1 SGHDT and CDR2 YYEEEE. Trimming shortened V by 0 bases and J by 6 bases, and 15 bases separated the two germline ends. CDR3 in DNA: TGTGCCAGCAGCTTGGCCACACAGGGACGGGATGAAAAACTGTTTTTT. It yields the protein CASSLATQGRDEKLFF.

V usage is TRBV18 and J usage is TRBJ1-1; the D is unclear. Germline V gene lookup returns CDR1 KGHSH and CDR2 LQKENI. The CDR3 totals 13 residues. Trimming took off 1 base at V and 1 base at J, with 4 bases between the two ends. The CDR3 is CASSPQENTEAFF. CDR3 DNA: TGTGCCAGCTCACCACAGGAGAACACTGAAGCTTTCTTT. Variable domain in full (rest from reference TRBV18 and TRBJ1-1): NAGVMQNPRHLVRRRGQEARLRCSPMKGHSHVYWYRQLPEEGLKFMVYLQKENIIDESGMPKERFSAEFPKEGPSILRIQQVVRGDSAAYFCASSPQENTEAFFGQGTRLTVV.